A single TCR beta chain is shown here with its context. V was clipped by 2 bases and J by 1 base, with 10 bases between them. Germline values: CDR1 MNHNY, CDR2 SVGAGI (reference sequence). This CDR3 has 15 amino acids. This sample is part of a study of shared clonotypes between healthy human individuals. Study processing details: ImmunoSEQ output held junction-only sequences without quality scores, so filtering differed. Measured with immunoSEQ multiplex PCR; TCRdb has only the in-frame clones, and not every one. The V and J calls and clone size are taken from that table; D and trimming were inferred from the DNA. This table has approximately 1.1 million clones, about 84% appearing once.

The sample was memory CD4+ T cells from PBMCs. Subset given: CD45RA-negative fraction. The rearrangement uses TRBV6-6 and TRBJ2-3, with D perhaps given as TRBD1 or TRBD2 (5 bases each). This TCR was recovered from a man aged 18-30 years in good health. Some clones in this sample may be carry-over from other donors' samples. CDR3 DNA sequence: TGTGCCAGCAGTTACGGGGGTGTTCGCACAGATACGCAGTATTTT. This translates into CASSYGGVRTDTQYF.